These 27 T cell receptor beta chains came from one sample sequenced in a study of cytomegalovirus exposure and HLA in healthy donors. Primers included in the PCR were 60 Vbeta and 13 Jbeta primers. Profiled with immunoSEQ multiplex PCR; TCRdb holds only in-frame clones, not every one. In the table there are just over 150,000 clones, nearly 80% of which are singletons. The sequenced sample was PBMCs. The receptors stem from a middle-aged woman in good health and CMV-seronegative.

This clone was observed once. The chain couples TRBV7-8 to TRBJ2-2; the D gene is possibly TRBD1 (5 bases). Germline-derived CDR1 and CDR2 are SGHVS and FQNEAQ. This CDR3 comprises 13 residues. Trimming took off 5 bases at V and 7 bases at J, with 11 bases between the two ends. The CDR3 DNA reads TGTGCCAGCAGCCCAGGGTTCGGCGGGGAGCTGTTTTTT. Translating it yields CASSPGFGGELFF. The full variable domain, in which reference TRBV7-8 and TRBJ2-2 provide the parts outside the CDR3, is GAGVSQSPRYKVAKRGQDVALRCDPISGHVSLFWYQQALGQGPEFLTYFQNEAQLDKSGLPSDRFFAERPEGSVSTLKIQRTQQEDSAVYLCASSPGFGGELFFGEGSRLTVL.

The V gene is TRBV6-5, the J gene TRBJ2-7, with 7 bases aligning to TRBD2. Germline CDR1 reads MNHEY; CDR2 reads SVGAGI. V shed 6 bases, J shed 5 bases, and the junction held 7 bases outside the gene matches. The CDR3 covers 13 residues. The CDR3 reads CASRQKGLNEQYF. The CDR3 DNA is TGTGCCAGCAGGCAGAAGGGACTAAACGAGCAGTACTTC.

The chain combines TRBV10-1 with TRBJ1-2; D ambiguous. CDR1 and CDR2 (germline): WNHNN, SYGVQD (reference sequence). The CDR3 has 11 amino acids. The ends were cut back, 4 bases at V and 8 bases at J, with 8 bases in the middle. The CDR3 nucleotides read TGCGCCAGCAGTGGGGGAGAAGGCTACACCTTC. This codes for CASSGGEGYTF.

The J gene is TRBJ2-3, the V gene TRBV27; 8 bases align to TRBD1. The CDR3 is 15 residues long. Looked up from germline, CDR1 is MNHEY and CDR2 is SMNVEV (reference sequence). Losses at the gene ends were 5 bases for V and 0 bases for J; bases not matched to a gene: 4. Here the CDR3 reads CASSPWTGSTDTQYF. DNA of the CDR3: TGTGCCAGCAGTCCGTGGACAGGGAGCACAGATACGCAGTATTTT.

The CDR3 protein is CASRLNRDRVYEQYF. CDR3 in DNA: TGCGCCAGCCGACTCAACCGGGACAGGGTCTACGAGCAGTACTTC. The rearrangement uses TRBV5-1 and TRBJ2-7, with 9 bases identical to TRBD1. The CDR3 is made up of 15 amino acids. V was clipped by 7 bases and J by 3 bases; unmatched bases: 11. Per germline, CDR1 SGHRS and CDR2 YFSETQ. The full variable domain, its missing parts supplied by reference TRBV5-1 and TRBJ2-7, is KAGVTQTPRYLIKTRGQQVTLSCSPISGHRSVSWYQQTPGQGLQFLFEYFSETQRNKGNFPGRFSGRQFSNSRSEMNVSTLELGDSALYLCASRLNRDRVYEQYFGPGTRLTVT.

The chain links TRBV19 to TRBJ2-7; 10 bases map to TRBD1. Germline CDR1 LNHDA, CDR2 SQIVND (reference sequence). V lost 6 bases to trimming and J lost 5 bases; unmatched junction nucleotides: 7. The CDR3 extends over 14 amino acids. The chain's CDR3 is CASSARQGAHEQYF. DNA of the CDR3: TGTGCCAGTAGCGCCCGACAGGGGGCCCACGAGCAGTACTTC.

V and J are TRBV21-1 and TRBJ2-7; whether TRBD1, the table's D call, matches the DNA was not checked. TRBV21-1 is described as a pseudogene. This CDR3 is built from 19 residues. The CDR3 reads CASSKVPGQGVPSLYEQYF. The CDR3, as DNA: TGTGCCAGCAGCAAAGTTCCGGGACAGGGAGTTCCCTCTCTCTACGAGCAGTACTTC.

The chain has TRBV11-1 and TRBJ1-2, with D possibly TRBD1 on 5 matching bases. Trimming removed 3 bases at V and 2 bases at J, with 10 bases between. Per germline, CDR1 SGHAT and CDR2 FQDESV (reference sequence). This CDR3 has 14 amino acids. CDR3 coding DNA: TGTGCCAGCAGCTTGGTGGGGGGAAACTATGGCTACACCTTC. It yields the protein CASSLVGGNYGYTF. Full variable domain (missing parts from reference TRBV11-1 and TRBJ1-2): EAEVAQSPRYKITEKSQAVAFWCDPISGHATLYWYRQILGQGPELLVQFQDESVVDDSQLPKDRFSAERLKGVDSTLKIQPAELGDSAMYLCASSLVGGNYGYTFGSGTRLTVV.

The V gene is TRBV28, the J gene TRBJ2-7; weak D call: TRBD2 (8 bases). Germline V lookup: CDR1 MDHEN, CDR2 SYDVKM. Trimming removed 5 bases at V and 0 bases at J, with 17 bases between. The CDR3 totals 16 residues. CDR3 DNA sequence: TGTGCCAGCAGTCCGGGGGGGGACAGAGACTCCTACGAGCAGTACTTC. It is translated as CASSPGGDRDSYEQYF.

This chain joins TRBV9 and TRBJ2-1; weak D call: TRBD2 (5 bases). This CDR3 region has 14 residues. Trimming removed 2 bases from V and 4 bases from J, with 10 bases in between. The V gene's germline CDR1 is SGDLS and CDR2 YYNGEE. DNA for the CDR3: TGTGCCAGCAGCGTTGCGGGTCCATACAATGAGCAGTTCTTC. Its translation is CASSVAGPYNEQFF.

This clone occurred a few times. The rearrangement joins TRBV29-1 to TRBJ2-5; D remains ambiguous. The CDR3 spans 13 residues. Trimming stripped 1 base from V and 2 bases from J, with 8 bases between. From germline, CDR1 is SQVTM and CDR2 ANQGSEA. The chain's CDR3 is CSVEVRRQETQYF. The CDR3 DNA sequence: TGCAGCGTTGAAGTAAGGAGACAAGAGACCCAGTACTTC.

The rearrangement links TRBV7-2 to TRBJ2-7; 7 nucleotides line up with TRBD2. CDR1 and CDR2 (germline): SGHTA, FQGNSA. This CDR3 spans 11 amino acids. J gave up 6 bases and V 5 bases, and 1 base lay outside the gene matches. CDR3 residues: CASSPGGEQYF. CDR3 bases: TGTGCCAGCAGCCCGGGGGGCGAGCAGTACTTC.

In its sample, this clone was seen a few times. The chain uses TRBV5-1 and TRBJ2-7; D might be TRBD1 (6 bases). Per germline, CDR1 SGHRS and CDR2 YFSETQ. The CDR3 has 16 residues. Between the trimmed V and J ends, which lost 0 bases and 6 bases, there was a span of 19 bases. CDR3 residues: CASSLVYRVKMSEQYF. CDR3 nucleotides: TGCGCCAGCAGCTTGGTGTACAGGGTAAAGATGAGCGAGCAGTACTTC.

This clone was counted a single time. V and J are TRBV7-2 and TRBJ1-5; a possible D gene is TRBD1 (5 bases). The CDR3 consists of 15 residues. Trimming left V 10 bases short and J 2 bases short, with 18 bases between. Germline assignment: CDR1 SGHTA and CDR2 FQGNSA. CDR3 DNA sequence: TGTGCCATCGGAAGCCCGGGGGGTGGCAATCAGCCCCAGCATTTT. It encodes CAIGSPGGGNQPQHF.

CDR3 sequence: CASSLRSQGWNEQFF. CDR3 bases: TGTGCCAGCAGCTTAAGGTCACAGGGCTGGAATGAGCAGTTCTTC. The chain carries TRBV7-2 and TRBJ2-1, with D perhaps matching TRBD1 (6 bases). The length of the CDR3 is 15 residues. Looked up from germline, CDR1 is SGHTA and CDR2 is FQGNSA. With 2 bases removed from V and 7 bases from J, the gap between germline ends came to 15 bases.

This clone has only a few counts. This chain uses TRBV4-1 with TRBJ1-1, with D unresolved. With 3 bases removed from V and 3 bases from J, the gap between germline ends came to 11 bases. The CDR3 sequence is 14 residues long. CDR1 MGHRA and CDR2 YSYEKL come from the germline V gene. CDR3 in amino acids: CASSHSLADTEAFF. The CDR3 bases are TGCGCCAGCAGCCACTCACTAGCGGACACTGAAGCTTTCTTT.

V and J are TRBV28 and TRBJ2-5; 11 bases fit TRBD2. The CDR3 totals 16 residues. Looked up from germline, CDR1 is MDHEN and CDR2 is SYDVKM. V was pared by 3 bases and J by 5 bases, with 8 bases of the junction left unmatched. CDR3 sequence reads: CASSFYSGGARETQYF. DNA of the CDR3: TGTGCCAGCAGTTTCTATAGCGGGGGGGCCAGGGAGACCCAGTACTTC.

This chain joins TRBV27 and TRBJ1-3; TRBD1 agrees at 9 bases. This CDR3 has 18 residues. V shed 6 bases and J 1 base; nucleotides not matched to a gene: 13. From germline, CDR1 is MNHEY and CDR2 SMNVEV (reference sequence). CDR3 nucleotide sequence: TGTGCCAGCAGGCCCCGGTCATCCGGACAGGGGTCTGGAAACACCATATATTTT. Protein product: CASRPRSSGQGSGNTIYF.

The genes are TRBV18 and TRBJ1-5; perhaps TRBD1 as D (5 bases). The germline gives CDR1 KGHSH, CDR2 LQKENI. The CDR3 is 13 residues long. The germline V and J ends were trimmed by 8 bases and 4 bases, with 12 bases remaining between them. The CDR3 bases are TGTGCCAGCGCCAAGGGGCAGAATCAGCCCCAGCATTTT. Translation: CASAKGQNQPQHF.

V is TRBV12-5 and J is TRBJ1-2; TRBD1 is a possible D gene (6 bases). The length of the CDR3 is 14 residues. V was trimmed by 5 bases and J by 4 bases, leaving 14 bases between them. CDR1 is LGHNT, CDR2 FRNRAP, per germline. The CDR3 DNA follows: TGTGCTAGTGGTAATCTACAGGGCTCCTATGGCTACACCTTC. Protein: CASGNLQGSYGYTF. Combining the CDR3 with reference TRBV12-5 and TRBJ1-2 gives the whole variable domain DARVTQTPRHKVTEMGQEVTMRCQPILGHNTVFWYRQTMMQGLELLAYFRNRAPLDDSGMPKDRFSAEMPDATLATLKIQPSEPRDSAVYFCASGNLQGSYGYTFGSGTRLTVV.

This clone appeared a single time. The V gene is TRBV5-1, the J gene TRBJ2-3; possibly TRBD2 for D (7 bases). The V end lost 2 bases, the J end lost 2 bases, and 21 bases lay between the germline ends. CDR1 and CDR2 from the germline V gene are SGHRS and YFSETQ. CDR3 length: 18 amino acids. This chain's CDR3 is CASSLPYSWGGVTDTQYF. The CDR3 DNA is TGCGCCAGCAGCTTACCCTACTCGTGGGGGGGCGTCACAGATACGCAGTATTTT.

This chain joins TRBV14 and TRBJ2-3; 11 bases map to TRBD2. The CDR3 runs to 17 residues. With V trimmed by 4 bases and J by 5 bases, 11 bases remained unmatched. The germline CDR1 and CDR2 sequences are SGHDN and FVKESK. CDR3 amino acids: CASSPRPPSGGLDTQYF. CDR3 coding DNA: TGTGCCAGCAGCCCCCGGCCCCCTAGCGGGGGGTTAGATACGCAGTATTTT.

A remark on this clone: One end of the junction is discordant with germline, which a read error may explain. The chain couples TRBV6-5 to TRBJ2-5, with 7 bases that match TRBD2. CDR3 length equals 14 residues. Germline V CDR1 and CDR2: MNHEY, SVGAGI. The CDR3 bases are TGTGCCAGCAGTTACTCTTACCCACTAGCGTCCTTAAACTTC. Residues: CASSYSYPLASLNF.

This clone was recorded a few times. The rearrangement joins TRBV5-8 to TRBJ2-3, with TRBD2 as a possible D gene (6 bases). Germline assignment: CDR1 SGHTS and CDR2 YDEGEE. The CDR3 covers 15 residues. Trimming stripped 4 bases from V and 8 bases from J, with 20 bases between. In nucleotides, the CDR3 is TGTGCCAGCAGCCTAGGAGGGCTATCTGGGGCTACGCAGTATTTT. Translating it yields CASSLGGLSGATQYF.

This chain connects TRBV5-1 to TRBJ2-3; a possible D gene is TRBD2 (6 bases). The CDR3 runs to 15 residues. Germline V lookup: CDR1 SGHRS, CDR2 YFSETQ. Trimming took 4 bases from V and 0 from J, leaving 12 bases between them. This CDR3 is CASSISGASTDTQYF. CDR3 in DNA: TGCGCCAGCAGCATTAGCGGTGCTAGCACAGATACGCAGTATTTT. Looking up the rest from reference TRBV5-1 and TRBJ2-3 gives the full variable domain: KAGVTQTPRYLIKTRGQQVTLSCSPISGHRSVSWYQQTPGQGLQFLFEYFSETQRNKGNFPGRFSGRQFSNSRSEMNVSTLELGDSALYLCASSISGASTDTQYFGPGTRLTVL.

The V call is TRBV7-9, the J call TRBJ2-7, with D perhaps matching TRBD1 (6 bases). There are 14 residues in the CDR3. V was trimmed by 1 base and J by 4 bases, leaving 11 bases between them. The germline V gene has CDR1 SEHNR and CDR2 FQNEAQ (reference sequence). This CDR3 is CASSLGTVGYEQYF. The CDR3 DNA sequence: TGTGCCAGCAGCTTAGGGACAGTGGGTTACGAGCAGTACTTC. The full variable domain, its missing parts supplied by reference TRBV7-9 and TRBJ2-7, is DTGVSQNPRHKITKRGQNVTFRCDPISEHNRLYWYRQTLGQGPEFLTYFQNEAQLEKSRLLSDRFSAERPKGSFSTLEIQRTEQGDSAMYLCASSLGTVGYEQYFGPGTRLTVT.

The chain has TRBV6-5 and TRBJ1-3; D not certain. The CDR3 sequence is 16 residues long. Germline V gene data show CDR1 as MNHEY and CDR2 as SVGAGI. Between the trimmed V and J ends, which lost 4 bases and 0 bases, there was a span of 13 bases. CDR3 nucleotides: TGTGCCAGCAGTTTGTCGCCGGGAGGCTCTGGAAACACCATATATTTT. It encodes CASSLSPGGSGNTIYF.